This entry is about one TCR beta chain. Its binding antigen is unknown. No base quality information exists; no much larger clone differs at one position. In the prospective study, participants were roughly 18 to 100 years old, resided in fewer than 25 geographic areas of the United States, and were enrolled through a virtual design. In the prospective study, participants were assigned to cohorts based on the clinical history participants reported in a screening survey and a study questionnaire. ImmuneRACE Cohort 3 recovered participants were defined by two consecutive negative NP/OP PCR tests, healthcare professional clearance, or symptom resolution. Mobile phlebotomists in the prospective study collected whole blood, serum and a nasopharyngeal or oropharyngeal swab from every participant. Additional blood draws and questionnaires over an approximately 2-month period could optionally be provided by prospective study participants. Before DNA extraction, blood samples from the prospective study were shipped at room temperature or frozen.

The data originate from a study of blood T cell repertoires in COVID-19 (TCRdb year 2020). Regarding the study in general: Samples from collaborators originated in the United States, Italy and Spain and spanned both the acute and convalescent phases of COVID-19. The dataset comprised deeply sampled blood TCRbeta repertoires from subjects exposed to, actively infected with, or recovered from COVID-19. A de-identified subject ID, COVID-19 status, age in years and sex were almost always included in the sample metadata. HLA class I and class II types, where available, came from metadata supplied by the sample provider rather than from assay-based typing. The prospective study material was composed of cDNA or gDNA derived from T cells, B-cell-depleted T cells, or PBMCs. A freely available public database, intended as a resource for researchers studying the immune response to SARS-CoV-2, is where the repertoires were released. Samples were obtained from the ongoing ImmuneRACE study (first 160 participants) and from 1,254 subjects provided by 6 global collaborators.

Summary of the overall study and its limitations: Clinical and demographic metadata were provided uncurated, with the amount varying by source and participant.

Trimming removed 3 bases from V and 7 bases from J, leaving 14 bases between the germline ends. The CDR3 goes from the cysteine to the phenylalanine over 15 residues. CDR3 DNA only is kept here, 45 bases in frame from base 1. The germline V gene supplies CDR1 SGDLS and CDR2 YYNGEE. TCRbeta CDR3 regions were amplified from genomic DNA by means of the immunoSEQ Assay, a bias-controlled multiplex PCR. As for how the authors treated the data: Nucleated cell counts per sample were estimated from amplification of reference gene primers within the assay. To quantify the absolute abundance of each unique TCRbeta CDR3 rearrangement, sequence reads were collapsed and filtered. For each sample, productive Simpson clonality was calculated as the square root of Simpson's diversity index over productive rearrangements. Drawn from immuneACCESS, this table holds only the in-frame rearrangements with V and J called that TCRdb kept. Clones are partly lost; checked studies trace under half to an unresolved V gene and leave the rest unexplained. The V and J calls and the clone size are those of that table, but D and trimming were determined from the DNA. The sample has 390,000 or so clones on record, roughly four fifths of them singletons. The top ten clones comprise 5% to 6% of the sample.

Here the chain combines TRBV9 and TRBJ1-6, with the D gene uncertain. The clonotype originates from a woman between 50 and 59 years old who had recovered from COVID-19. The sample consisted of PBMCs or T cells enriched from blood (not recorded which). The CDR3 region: CASSGPSTGNSPLHF. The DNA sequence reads TGTGCCAGCAGCGGACCGAGCACGGGGAATTCACCCCTCCACTTT. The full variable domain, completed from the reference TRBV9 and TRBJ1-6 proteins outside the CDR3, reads DSGVTQTPKHLITATGQRVTLRCSPRSGDLSVYWYQQSLDQGLQFLIQYYNGEERAKGNILERFSAQQFPDLHSELNLSSLELGDSALYFCASSGPSTGNSPLHFGNGTRLTVT.